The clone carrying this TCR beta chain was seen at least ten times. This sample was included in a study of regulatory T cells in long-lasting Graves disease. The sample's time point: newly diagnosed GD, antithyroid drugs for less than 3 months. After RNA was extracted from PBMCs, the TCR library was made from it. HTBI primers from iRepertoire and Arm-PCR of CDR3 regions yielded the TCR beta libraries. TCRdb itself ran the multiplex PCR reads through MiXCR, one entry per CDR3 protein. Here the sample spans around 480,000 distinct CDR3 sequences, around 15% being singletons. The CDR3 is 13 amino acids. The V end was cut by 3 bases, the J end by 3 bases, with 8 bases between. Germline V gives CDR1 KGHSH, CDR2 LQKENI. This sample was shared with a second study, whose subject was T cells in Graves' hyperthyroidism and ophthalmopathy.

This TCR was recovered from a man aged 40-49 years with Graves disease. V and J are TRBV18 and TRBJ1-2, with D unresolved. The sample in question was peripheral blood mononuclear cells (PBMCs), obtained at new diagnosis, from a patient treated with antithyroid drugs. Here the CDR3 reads CASSPGRYYGYTF. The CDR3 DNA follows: TGTGCCAGCTCACCGGGAAGATACTATGGCTACACCTTC.